A selection of T cell receptor beta chains follows, all from one sample in a study of shared clonotypes between healthy human individuals. Data came from immunoSEQ multiplex PCR; TCRdb stores just in-frame clones and leaves some out. The table records about 680,000 clones, about two thirds of them present only once. Material for sequencing was memory CD4+ T cells sorted from blood. The receptors originated from a woman in her twenties or thirties in good health. Each CDR3 is given with its conserved first and last residue. The order of the fields is V gene, D gene, J gene, clone size, CDR3 protein, CDR3 DNA. D genes are given only for firm matches. Clone size is not always given. Where it is, it says once, few, many or a class for expanded clones.

v_call: TRBV10-1; d_call: NA; j_call: TRBJ2-1; clone_size: many; cdr3_aa: CASSGAGGEQFF; cdr3_nt: TGCGCCAGCAGTGGGGCCGGCGGGGAGCAGTTCTTC
v_call: TRBV19; d_call: NA; j_call: TRBJ2-7; clone_size: NA; cdr3_aa: CASSIFNVLLAKDSSPGNF; cdr3_nt: TGTGCCAGTAGTATCTTTAATGTCCTCCTAGCCAAAGATTCCTCTCCGGGGAACTTC
v_call: TRBV28; d_call: NA; j_call: TRBJ2-7; clone_size: NA; cdr3_aa: CASSLPGRSYEQYF; cdr3_nt: TGTGCCAGCAGTTTGCCGGGCAGGTCGTACGAGCAGTACTTC
v_call: TRBV28; d_call: TRBD2; j_call: TRBJ2-1; clone_size: NA; cdr3_aa: CASSLGGRRNEQFF; cdr3_nt: TGTGCCAGCAGTTTGGGGGGGAGGCGCAATGAGCAGTTCTTC
v_call: TRBV18; d_call: NA; j_call: TRBJ1-4; clone_size: NA; cdr3_aa: CASSPLTTNEKLFF; cdr3_nt: TGTGCCAGCTCACCCTTGACAACTAATGAAAAACTGTTTTTT
v_call: TRBV12-2; d_call: NA; j_call: TRBJ1-1; clone_size: NA; cdr3_aa: CASRSRVAFF; cdr3_nt: TGTGCAAGTCGCTCTCGGGTAGCTTTCTTT
v_call: TRBV7-2; d_call: TRBD1; j_call: TRBJ2-1; clone_size: once; cdr3_aa: CASSSGTGEVKFF; cdr3_nt: TGTGCCAGCAGCTCTGGGACAGGGGAGGTTAAGTTCTTC
v_call: TRBV5-6; d_call: NA; j_call: TRBJ1-2; clone_size: once; cdr3_aa: CASSLRGADYGYTF; cdr3_nt: TGTGCCAGCAGCTTGAGGGGGGCTGACTATGGCTACACCTTC
v_call: TRBV6-5; d_call: NA; j_call: TRBJ2-1; clone_size: NA; cdr3_aa: CASTSGNEQFF; cdr3_nt: TGTGCCAGCACCAGCGGTAATGAGCAGTTCTTC
v_call: TRBV2; d_call: NA; j_call: TRBJ1-2; clone_size: NA; cdr3_aa: CASKPGANYGYTF; cdr3_nt: TGTGCCAGCAAACCAGGGGCGAACTATGGCTACACCTTC
v_call: TRBV5-1; d_call: TRBD2; j_call: TRBJ2-1; clone_size: NA; cdr3_aa: CASRTSGGYNEQFF; cdr3_nt: TGCGCCAGCCGGACTAGCGGGGGGTACAATGAGCAGTTCTTC
v_call: TRBV20-1; d_call: NA; j_call: TRBJ1-4; clone_size: NA; cdr3_aa: CSARDREKLFF; cdr3_nt: TGCAGTGCTAGAGATAGGGAAAAACTGTTTTTT
v_call: TRBV2; d_call: TRBD2; j_call: TRBJ2-2; clone_size: NA; cdr3_aa: CASSVAGGNTGELFF; cdr3_nt: TGTGCCAGCAGTGTCGCGGGAGGAAACACCGGGGAGCTGTTTTTT
v_call: TRBV28; d_call: NA; j_call: TRBJ2-1; clone_size: NA; cdr3_aa: CASSGAGTFF; cdr3_nt: TGTGCCAGCAGCGGGGCAGGGACGTTCTTC
v_call: TRBV5-1; d_call: TRBD2; j_call: TRBJ2-1; clone_size: NA; cdr3_aa: CASSFFPGGTSGLISYNEQFF; cdr3_nt: TGCGCCAGCAGCTTTTTTCCCGGCGGGACTAGCGGGCTTATCTCCTACAATGAGCAGTTCTTC
v_call: TRBV28; d_call: NA; j_call: TRBJ2-1; clone_size: NA; cdr3_aa: CASSLWSLSGPNDEQFF; cdr3_nt: TGTGCCAGCAGTTTGTGGTCCCTTTCGGGACCCAACGATGAGCAGTTCTTC
v_call: TRBV5-4; d_call: NA; j_call: TRBJ2-3; clone_size: NA; cdr3_aa: CASSLGTQGGTDTQYF; cdr3_nt: TGTGCCAGCAGCTTGGGGACGCAGGGCGGAACAGATACGCAGTATTTT
v_call: TRBV2; d_call: NA; j_call: TRBJ1-2; clone_size: NA; cdr3_aa: CASSNYGYTF; cdr3_nt: TGTGCCAGCTCTAACTATGGCTACACCTTC
v_call: TRBV25-1; d_call: TRBD1; j_call: TRBJ2-2; clone_size: once; cdr3_aa: CASSPAGTGTLNTGELFF; cdr3_nt: TGTGCCAGCAGTCCCGCCGGGACAGGCACCCTAAACACCGGGGAGCTGTTTTTT
v_call: TRBV19; d_call: NA; j_call: TRBJ2-5; clone_size: few; cdr3_aa: CASSIDLIEEETQYF; cdr3_nt: TGTGCCAGTAGTATAGACCTTATAGAGGAAGAGACCCAGTACTTC
v_call: TRBV4-1; d_call: NA; j_call: TRBJ2-1; clone_size: few; cdr3_aa: CASSPQHRDEQFF; cdr3_nt: TGCGCCAGCAGCCCACAACACAGGGATGAGCAGTTCTTC
v_call: TRBV2; d_call: TRBD2; j_call: TRBJ2-7; clone_size: many; cdr3_aa: CASSALSRGGHEQYF; cdr3_nt: TGTGCCAGCAGCGCCCTTTCTCGGGGGGGCCACGAGCAGTACTTC
v_call: TRBV19; d_call: NA; j_call: TRBJ1-5; clone_size: few; cdr3_aa: CASRRGARGAGNQPQHF; cdr3_nt: TGTGCCAGTAGACGAGGCGCCAGGGGCGCTGGCAATCAGCCCCAGCATTTT
v_call: TRBV28; d_call: TRBD1; j_call: TRBJ1-5; clone_size: NA; cdr3_aa: CASSSPGGSNQPQHF; cdr3_nt: TGTGCCAGCAGTTCGCCAGGGGGCAGCAATCAGCCCCAGCATTTT
v_call: TRBV7-8; d_call: NA; j_call: TRBJ1-3; clone_size: NA; cdr3_aa: CASSLTQWESGNTIYF; cdr3_nt: TGTGCCAGCAGCCTCACCCAGTGGGAGTCTGGAAACACCATATATTTT
v_call: TRBV27; d_call: TRBD2; j_call: TRBJ2-1; clone_size: NA; cdr3_aa: CASSSVAGAYNEQFF; cdr3_nt: TGTGCCAGCAGTTCTGTAGCGGGGGCCTACAATGAGCAGTTCTTC
v_call: TRBV9; d_call: NA; j_call: TRBJ2-3; clone_size: NA; cdr3_aa: CASSSRPSTDTQYF; cdr3_nt: TGTGCCAGCAGCTCACGGCCAAGCACAGATACGCAGTATTTT
v_call: TRBV28; d_call: NA; j_call: TRBJ1-5; clone_size: few; cdr3_aa: CASSFHQPQHF; cdr3_nt: TGTGCCAGCAGTTTCCATCAGCCCCAGCATTTT
v_call: TRBV12-2; d_call: NA; j_call: TRBJ1-5; clone_size: NA; cdr3_aa: CASRPRARENSNQPQHF; cdr3_nt: TGTGCAAGTCGCCCCCGGGCGCGGGAAAATAGCAATCAGCCCCAGCATTTT
v_call: TRBV6-5; d_call: NA; j_call: TRBJ2-3; clone_size: NA; cdr3_aa: CASSYSPVGNTDTQYF; cdr3_nt: TGTGCCAGCAGTTACTCACCGGTTGGGAACACAGATACGCAGTATTTT
v_call: TRBV7-2; d_call: NA; j_call: TRBJ2-7; clone_size: NA; cdr3_aa: CASSPMGGYEQYF; cdr3_nt: TGTGCCAGCAGCCCGATGGGAGGCTACGAGCAGTACTTC
v_call: TRBV7-8; d_call: TRBD1; j_call: TRBJ1-3; clone_size: many; cdr3_aa: CASSFDRGPSGNTIYF; cdr3_nt: TGTGCCAGCAGCTTCGACAGGGGGCCCTCTGGAAACACCATATATTTT